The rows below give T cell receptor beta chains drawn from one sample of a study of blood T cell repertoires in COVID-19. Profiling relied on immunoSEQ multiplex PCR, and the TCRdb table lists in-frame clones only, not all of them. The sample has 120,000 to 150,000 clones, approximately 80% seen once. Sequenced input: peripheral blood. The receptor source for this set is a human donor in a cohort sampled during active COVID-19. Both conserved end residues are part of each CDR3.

CDR3 protein: CASSLGQGASGAFF
V gene: TRBV19
J gene: TRBJ1-1
CDR3 length: 14

CDR3 protein: CASSQDSYEQYF
V gene: TRBV7-2
J gene: TRBJ2-7
CDR3 length: 12

CDR3 protein: CASSYYGGFDNSPLHF
V gene: TRBV6-5
J gene: TRBJ1-6
CDR3 length: 16

CDR3 protein: CASSRVDEQFF
V gene: TRBV12-3/TRBV12-4
J gene: TRBJ2-1
CDR3 length: 11

CDR3 protein: CASRQVVGVGENIQYF
V gene: TRBV4-1
J gene: TRBJ2-4
CDR3 length: 16

CDR3 protein: CASRSRGGGTGNTIYF
V gene: TRBV28
J gene: TRBJ1-3
CDR3 length: 16

CDR3 protein: CASSAPGTDTQYF
V gene: TRBV9
J gene: TRBJ2-3
CDR3 length: 13

CDR3 protein: CASSLGVGTGSYYEQYF
V gene: TRBV5-1
J gene: TRBJ2-7
CDR3 length: 17

CDR3 protein: CASSRPLTGATNEKLFF
V gene: TRBV28
J gene: TRBJ1-4
CDR3 length: 17

CDR3 protein: CASRSSGGGNEQFF
V gene: TRBV5-1
J gene: TRBJ2-1
CDR3 length: 14

CDR3 protein: CASRGLADSYNEQFF
V gene: TRBV19
J gene: TRBJ2-1
CDR3 length: 15